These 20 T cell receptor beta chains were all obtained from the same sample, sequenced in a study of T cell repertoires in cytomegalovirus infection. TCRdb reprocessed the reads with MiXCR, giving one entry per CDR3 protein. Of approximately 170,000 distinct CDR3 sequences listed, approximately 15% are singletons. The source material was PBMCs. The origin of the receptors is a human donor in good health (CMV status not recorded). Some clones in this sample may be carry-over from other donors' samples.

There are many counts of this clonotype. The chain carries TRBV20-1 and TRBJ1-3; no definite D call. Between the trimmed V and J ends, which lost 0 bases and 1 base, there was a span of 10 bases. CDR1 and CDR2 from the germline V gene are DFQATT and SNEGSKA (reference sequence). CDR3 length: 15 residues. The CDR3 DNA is TGCAGTGCTAGAGATCCCTGGGATTCTGGAAACACCATATATTTT. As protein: CSARDPWDSGNTIYF.

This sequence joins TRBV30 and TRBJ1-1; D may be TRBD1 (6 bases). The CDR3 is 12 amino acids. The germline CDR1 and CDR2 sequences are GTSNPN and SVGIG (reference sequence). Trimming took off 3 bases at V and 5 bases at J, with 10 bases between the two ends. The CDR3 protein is CAWRQGKTEAFF. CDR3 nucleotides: TGTGCCTGGAGACAGGGCAAGACTGAAGCTTTCTTT.

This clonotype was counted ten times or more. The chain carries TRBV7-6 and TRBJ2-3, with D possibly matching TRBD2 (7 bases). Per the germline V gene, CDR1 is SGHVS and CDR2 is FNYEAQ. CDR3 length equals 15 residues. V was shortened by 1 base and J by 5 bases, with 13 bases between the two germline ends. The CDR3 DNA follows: TGTGCCAGCAGCTTAGTTGGGGGGGGCGTAGATACGCAGTATTTT. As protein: CASSLVGGGVDTQYF. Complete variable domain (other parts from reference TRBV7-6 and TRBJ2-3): GAGVSQSPRYKVTKRGQDVALRCDPISGHVSLYWYRQALGQGPEFLTYFNYEAQQDKSGLPNDRFSAERPEGSISTLTIQRTEQRDSAMYRCASSLVGGGVDTQYFGPGTRLTVL.

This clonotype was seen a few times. CDR3 amino acids: CASSYGDRANTEAFF. The CDR3 DNA reads TGTGCCAGCAGTTACGGGGACAGGGCGAACACTGAAGCTTTCTTT. J is TRBJ1-1 and V is TRBV6-5, with TRBD1 identical over 9 bases. Germline assignment: CDR1 MNHEY and CDR2 SVGAGI. With 2 bases clipped from V and 1 base from J, the junction kept 2 bases outside the gene matches. This CDR3 spans 15 amino acids.

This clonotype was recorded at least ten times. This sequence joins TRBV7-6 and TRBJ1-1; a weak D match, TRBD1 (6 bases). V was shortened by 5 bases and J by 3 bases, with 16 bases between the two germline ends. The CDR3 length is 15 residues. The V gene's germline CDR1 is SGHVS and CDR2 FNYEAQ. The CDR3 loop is CASSARQGRDTEAFF. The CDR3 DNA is TGTGCCAGCAGCGCCAGGCAGGGGAGGGACACTGAAGCTTTCTTT.

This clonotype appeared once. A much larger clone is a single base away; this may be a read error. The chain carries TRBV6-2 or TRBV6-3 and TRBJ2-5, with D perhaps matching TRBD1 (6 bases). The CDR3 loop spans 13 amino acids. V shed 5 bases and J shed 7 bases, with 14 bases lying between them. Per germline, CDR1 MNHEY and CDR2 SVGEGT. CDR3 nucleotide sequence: TGTGCCAGCAGTGGGACACCCAGGGTGACCCAGTACTTC. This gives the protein CASSGTPRVTQYF.

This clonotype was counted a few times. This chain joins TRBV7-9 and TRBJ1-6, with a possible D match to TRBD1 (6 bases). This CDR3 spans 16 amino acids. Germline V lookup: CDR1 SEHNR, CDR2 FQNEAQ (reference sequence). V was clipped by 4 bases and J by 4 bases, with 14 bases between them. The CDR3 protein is CASSYTGSFYNSPLHF. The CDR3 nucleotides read TGTGCCAGCAGCTATACAGGGAGCTTTTATAATTCACCCCTCCACTTT.

The DNA of the CDR3 is TGTGCCAGCAGCTTAGCGGCAGCGGGCTATGGCTACACCTTC. It is translated as CASSLAAAGYGYTF. The V and J genes are TRBV11-2 and TRBJ1-2, with D unresolved. Germline loops: CDR1 SGHAT, CDR2 FQNNGV. With 1 base removed from V and 4 bases from J, the gap between germline ends came to 10 bases. This CDR3 comprises 14 residues. The full variable domain, its missing parts supplied by reference TRBV11-2 and TRBJ1-2, is EAGVAQSPRYKIIEKRQSVAFWCNPISGHATLYWYQQILGQGPKLLIQFQNNGVVDDSQLPKDRFSAERLKGVDSTLKIQPAKLEDSAVYLCASSLAAAGYGYTFGSGTRLTVV.

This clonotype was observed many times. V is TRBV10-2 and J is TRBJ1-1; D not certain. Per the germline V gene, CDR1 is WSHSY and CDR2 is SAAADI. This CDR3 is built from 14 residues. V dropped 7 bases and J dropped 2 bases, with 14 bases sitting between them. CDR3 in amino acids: CASKKTGGNTEAFF. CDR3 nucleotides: TGCGCCAGCAAGAAAACTGGAGGTAACACTGAAGCTTTCTTT.

Here the CDR3 DNA reads TGTGCCAGCACCAATAGCGGGGGAACCAATGAGCAGTTCTTC. Its translation: CASTNSGGTNEQFF. The rearrangement uses TRBV12-3 or TRBV12-4 and TRBJ2-1; TRBD2 matches at 9 bases. The CDR3 runs 14 residues. Unmatched junction bases numbered 7, after V lost 7 bases and J lost 6 bases.

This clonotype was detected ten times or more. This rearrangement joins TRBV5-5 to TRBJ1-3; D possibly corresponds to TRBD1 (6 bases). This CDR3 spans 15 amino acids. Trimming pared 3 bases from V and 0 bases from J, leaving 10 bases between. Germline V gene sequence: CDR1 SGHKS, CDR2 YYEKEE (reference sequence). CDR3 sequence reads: CASSSTGSSGNTIYF. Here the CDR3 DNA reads TGTGCCAGCAGCTCAACAGGGAGCTCTGGAAACACCATATATTTT.

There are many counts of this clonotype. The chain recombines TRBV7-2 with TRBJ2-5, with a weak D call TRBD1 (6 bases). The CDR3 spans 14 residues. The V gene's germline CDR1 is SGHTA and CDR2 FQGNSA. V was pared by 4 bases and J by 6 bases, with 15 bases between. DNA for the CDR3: TGTGCCAGCAGCTCGAACATGGGGGCGCAGACCCAGTACTTC. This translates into CASSSNMGAQTQYF.

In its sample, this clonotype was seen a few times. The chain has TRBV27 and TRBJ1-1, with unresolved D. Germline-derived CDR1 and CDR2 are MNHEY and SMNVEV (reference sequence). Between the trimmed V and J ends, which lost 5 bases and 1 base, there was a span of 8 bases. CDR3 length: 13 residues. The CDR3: CASSPLKNTEAFF. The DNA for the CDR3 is TGTGCCAGCAGTCCCCTGAAGAACACTGAAGCTTTCTTT.

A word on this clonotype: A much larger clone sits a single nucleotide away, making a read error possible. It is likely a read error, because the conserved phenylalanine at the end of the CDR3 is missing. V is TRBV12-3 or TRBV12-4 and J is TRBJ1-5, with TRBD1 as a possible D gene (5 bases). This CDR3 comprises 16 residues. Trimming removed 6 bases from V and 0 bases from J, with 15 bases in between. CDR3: CASSRMTVNSNQPQHS. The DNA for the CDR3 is TGTGCCAGCAGCCGCATGACAGTCAATAGCAATCAGCCCCAGCATTCT.

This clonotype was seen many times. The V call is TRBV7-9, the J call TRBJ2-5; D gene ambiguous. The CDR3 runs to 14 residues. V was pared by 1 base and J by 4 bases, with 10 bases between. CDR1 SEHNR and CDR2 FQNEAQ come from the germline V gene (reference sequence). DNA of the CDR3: TGTGCCAGCAGCTTAGGTCCAGTCGGAGAGACCCAGTACTTC. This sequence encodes CASSLGPVGETQYF.

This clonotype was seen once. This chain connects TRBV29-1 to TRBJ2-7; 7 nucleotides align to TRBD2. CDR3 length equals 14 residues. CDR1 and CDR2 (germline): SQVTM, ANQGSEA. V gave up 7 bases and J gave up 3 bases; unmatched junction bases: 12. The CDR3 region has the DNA TGCAGCGCCCAAGGTGGGAGGGTAGGCTACGAGCAGTACTTC. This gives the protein CSAQGGRVGYEQYF.

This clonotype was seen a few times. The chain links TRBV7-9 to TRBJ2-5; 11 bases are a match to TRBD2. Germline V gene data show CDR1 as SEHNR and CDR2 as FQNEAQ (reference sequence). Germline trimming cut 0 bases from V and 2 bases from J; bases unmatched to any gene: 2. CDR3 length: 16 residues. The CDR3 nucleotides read TGTGCCAGCAGCTTAGCGGTAGCGGGGGGGCAAGAGACCCAGTACTTC. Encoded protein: CASSLAVAGGQETQYF.

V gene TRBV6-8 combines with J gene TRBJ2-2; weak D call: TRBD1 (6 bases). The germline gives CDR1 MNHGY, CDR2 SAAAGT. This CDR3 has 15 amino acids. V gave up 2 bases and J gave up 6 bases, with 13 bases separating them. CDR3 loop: CASSYAGQFSGELFF. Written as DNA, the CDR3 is TGTGCCAGCAGTTACGCTGGACAGTTTTCCGGGGAGCTGTTTTTT.

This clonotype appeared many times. CDR3 bases: TGTGCCAGCAGCGACCGGGACTGGATCTACAATGAGCAGTTCTTC. Translation: CASSDRDWIYNEQFF. The chain is built from TRBV7-2 and TRBJ2-1, with a weak D call TRBD2 (6 bases). This CDR3 spans 15 amino acids. Trimming removed 5 bases from V and 3 bases from J, with 14 bases in between. Germline CDR1 SGHTA, CDR2 FQGNSA.

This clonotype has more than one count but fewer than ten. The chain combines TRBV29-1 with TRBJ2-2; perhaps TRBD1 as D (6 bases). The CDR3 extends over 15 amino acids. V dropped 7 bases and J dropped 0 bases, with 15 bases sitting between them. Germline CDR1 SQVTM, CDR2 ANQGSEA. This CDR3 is CSARRGITNTGELFF. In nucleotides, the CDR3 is TGCAGCGCTAGAAGGGGGATTACGAACACCGGGGAGCTGTTTTTT.